A single sample is the source of the 23 T cell receptor beta chains below, sequenced in a study of blood T cells in healthy people across ages. Primed by a sample-barcoded 5' primer and a J-beta primer mix, a second PCR proceeded for about 7 to 11 cycles. TCRdb reanalysed the 5' RACE reads using MiXCR and keeps one entry per CDR3 protein. The sample includes about a million distinct CDR3 sequences, 35% to 40% seen only once; the top ten take around 13%. The sample consisted of blood. The receptor source for this set is a man aged 18 to 29 in good health.

The sample holds a few counts of this clonotype. The V call is TRBV27, the J call TRBJ1-5; D may be TRBD1 (6 bases). Germline V gene sequence: CDR1 MNHEY, CDR2 SMNVEV (reference sequence). V dropped 5 bases and J dropped 3 bases, with 14 bases sitting between them. CDR3 length: 15 residues. The CDR3 protein is CASSPQDSTNQPQHF. CDR3 nucleotide sequence: TGTGCCAGCAGTCCGCAGGACAGCACCAATCAGCCCCAGCATTTT.

The chain's CDR3 is CASSQDGGQGWNSYNSPLHF. The CDR3 DNA reads as TGTGCCAGCAGCCAAGATGGCGGACAGGGGTGGAACTCCTATAATTCACCCCTCCACTTT. This rearrangement joins TRBV4-2 to TRBJ1-6, with 9 bases matching TRBD1. J was trimmed by 0 bases and V by 0 bases; bases with no gene match: 9. CDR3 length: 20 amino acids. Germline assignment: CDR1 LGHNA and CDR2 YNFKEQ.

This clonotype showed up just a few times. The chain employs TRBV27 and TRBJ1-5; 10 bases line up with TRBD1. This CDR3 spans 18 amino acids. Germline trimming cut 6 bases from V and 1 base from J; bases unmatched to any gene: 12. Germline V gives CDR1 MNHEY, CDR2 SMNVEV (reference sequence). CDR3 in DNA: TGTGCCAGCAGAAGGGGGGGACAGGGGATGGAAAGCAATCAGCCCCAGCATTTT. Its translation: CASRRGGQGMESNQPQHF.

This clonotype has a handful of counts. The chain carries TRBV20-1 and TRBJ2-1; either TRBD1 or TRBD2 may supply D (6 bases each). The germline CDR1 and CDR2 sequences are DFQATT and SNEGSKA (reference sequence). Trimming pared 7 bases from V and 15 bases from J, leaving 31 bases between. CDR3 length: 15 amino acids. CDR3 sequence (DNA): TGCAGTGTCCCAGGGCAGGTCGGATCATCTAGGGGGGTGTTCTTC. Its translation is CSVPGQVGSSRGVFF.

The chain couples TRBV29-1 to TRBJ2-5, with D possibly being TRBD1 (6 bases). Germline loops: CDR1 SQVTM, CDR2 ANQGSEA. Trimming took 2 bases from V and 11 from J, leaving 24 bases between them. The CDR3 is 15 residues long. The CDR3 is CSVEPHGRRDNEQYF. In nucleotides, the CDR3 is TGCAGCGTTGAACCCCATGGCCGCCGGGACAATGAGCAGTACTTC.

This clonotype was observed a few times. V usage is TRBV20-1 and J usage is TRBJ2-5, with D perhaps TRBD1 (6 bases). TRBJ2-7 matches the DNA end more closely, so the J call is doubtful. This CDR3 is built from 15 residues. Germline V lookup: CDR1 DFQATT, CDR2 SNEGSKA (reference sequence). Here the CDR3 reads CSALDRYKGGYEQYF. In nucleotides, the CDR3 is TGCAGTGCCCTGGACAGATACAAAGGTGGCTACGAGCAGTACTTC.

The rearrangement joins TRBV3-1 to TRBJ2-1; tentatively, D is TRBD1 (5 bases). The J call may be faulty, since TRBJ2-7 better matches the DNA end. The CDR3 has 14 amino acids. Germline V CDR1 and CDR2: LGHDT, YNNKEL (reference sequence). CDR3 coding DNA: TGTGCCAGCAGCCAAGGGAGACAGAACAATGAGCAGTACTTC. Translation: CASSQGRQNNEQYF.

In nucleotides, the CDR3 is TGTGCCATCAGTGAAGCCGACGCCTCTGGAAACACCATATATTTT. Translated, it gives CAISEADASGNTIYF. The chain employs TRBV10-3 and TRBJ1-3; D is unclear. Germline CDR1 ENHRY, CDR2 SYGVKD. The CDR3 is 15 residues long. V was clipped by 3 bases and J by 0 bases, with 9 bases between them.

The chain joins TRBV2 to TRBJ1-5; TRBD1 aligns across 9 bases. CDR1 is SNHLY and CDR2 is FYNNEI in the germline V gene. V shed 4 bases, J shed 1 base, and the junction held 5 bases outside the gene matches. CDR3 length: 16 residues. CDR3 coding DNA: TGTGCCAGCAGTGGTCCAGGACAGGGGAGCAATCAGCCCCAGCATTTT. Translation gives CASSGPGQGSNQPQHF.

This rearrangement joins TRBV5-1 to TRBJ1-5, with D possibly matching TRBD1 (5 bases). CDR3 length: 14 residues. The germline V gene encodes CDR1 SGHRS and CDR2 YFSETQ. Deletions cut 5 bases from V and 5 bases from J, with 14 bases between. The CDR3 region is CASRGEGWDQPQHF. The CDR3 bases are TGCGCCAGCAGAGGGGAAGGCTGGGATCAGCCCCAGCATTTT.

The CDR3 spells CASSWEGELAYEQYF. CDR3 DNA sequence: TGTGCCAGCAGTTGGGAGGGGGAGTTGGCCTATGAGCAGTACTTC. The chain links TRBV25-1 to TRBJ2-5; weak D call: TRBD2 (7 bases). V was trimmed by 5 bases and J by 11 bases, leaving 24 bases between them. Germline V gives CDR1 MGHDK, CDR2 SYGVNS. The CDR3 spans 15 residues.

The chain has TRBV12-3 or TRBV12-4 and TRBJ1-2; D is possibly TRBD1 (5 bases). This CDR3 comprises 14 residues. V dropped 6 bases and J dropped 8 bases, with 19 bases sitting between them. The CDR3 DNA reads as TGTGCCAGCAGCCCCCCCGGGGGATTCGGGGGCTACACCTTC. Protein sequence: CASSPPGGFGGYTF.

J is TRBJ2-1 and V is TRBV12-3 or TRBV12-4; TRBD2 agrees at 9 bases. The ends lost 3 bases at V and 3 bases at J; junction bases unmatched: 9. The CDR3 is made up of 17 amino acids. CDR3 sequence reads: CASSFRDSGGYYNEQFF. CDR3 sequence (DNA): TGTGCCAGCAGTTTTCGTGATAGCGGGGGTTACTACAATGAGCAGTTCTTC.

The J gene is TRBJ2-5, the V gene TRBV24-1, with D perhaps given as TRBD1 or TRBD2 (5 bases each). The germline CDR1 and CDR2 sequences are KGHDR and SFDVKD. The CDR3 is made up of 13 amino acids. Trimming took off 5 bases at V and 3 bases at J, with 9 bases between the two ends. The CDR3, as DNA: TGTGCCACCAGTGTCGTGGGGGAAGAGACCCAGTACTTC. Residues: CATSVVGEETQYF.

The chain carries TRBV7-9 and TRBJ1-6; D might be TRBD1 (5 bases). V lost 0 bases and J lost 10, with 10 bases in between. Germline CDR1 reads SEHNR; CDR2 reads FQNEAQ (reference sequence). The CDR3 runs 14 residues. CDR3 DNA: TGTGCCAGCAGCTTAGCTTCTACAGGATCACCCCTCCACTTT. Its protein is CASSLASTGSPLHF. The variable domain in full, with the rest retrieved from reference TRBV7-9 and TRBJ1-6, is DTGVSQNPRHKITKRGQNVTFRCDPISEHNRLYWYRQTLGQGPEFLTYFQNEAQLEKSRLLSDRFSAERPKGSFSTLEIQRTEQGDSAMYLCASSLASTGSPLHFGNGTRLTVT.

The CDR3 reads CASSLDGVSYEQYF. The CDR3 DNA sequence: TGTGCCAGCAGCTTAGATGGGGTCTCCTACGAGCAGTACTTC. The rearrangement links TRBV7-2 to TRBJ2-7, with D uncertain. The V end was cut by 1 base, the J end by 0 bases, with 7 bases between. Germline V lookup: CDR1 SGHTA, CDR2 FQGNSA. The CDR3 is 14 amino acids.

This clonotype has only a few counts. The chain uses TRBV7-2 and TRBJ1-1; D remains unclear. The germline V gene has CDR1 SGHTA and CDR2 FQGNSA. The CDR3 loop spans 13 amino acids. V was shortened by 7 bases and J by 2 bases, with 11 bases between the two germline ends. DNA for the CDR3: TGTGCCAGCATGACGGCGGTAAACACTGAAGCTTTCTTT. Protein sequence: CASMTAVNTEAFF.

This clonotype was picked up one time. This chain uses TRBV12-3 or TRBV12-4 with TRBJ2-1; no clear D gene. The CDR3 sequence is 13 residues long. V lost 6 bases, J lost 10 bases, and 16 bases lay in between. This CDR3 is CASSRIGPTEQFF. CDR3 nucleotides: TGTGCCAGCAGCCGTATTGGACCAACCGAGCAGTTCTTC.

This clonotype was counted a few times. V and J are TRBV4-3 and TRBJ2-1; D might be TRBD1 or TRBD2, each matching 6 bases. From germline, CDR1 is LGHNA and CDR2 YSLEER. This CDR3 has 14 amino acids. The V and J ends lost 4 bases and 6 bases respectively, with 13 bases between them. CDR3 nucleotides: TGCGCCAGCAGCCGTACAGGAGGGGGCAATGAGCAGTTCTTC. This codes for CASSRTGGGNEQFF.

This rearrangement joins TRBV4-2 to TRBJ2-3; 7 nucleotides agree with TRBD1. Germline V gives CDR1 LGHNA, CDR2 YNFKEQ. V shed 0 bases, J shed 2 bases, and the junction held 8 bases outside the gene matches. The CDR3 has 17 residues. CDR3 in amino acids: CASSQDFRGPLTDTQYF. Here the CDR3 DNA reads TGTGCCAGCAGCCAAGACTTTAGGGGGCCTCTCACAGATACGCAGTATTTT.

The V call is TRBV20-1, the J call TRBJ1-5, with TRBD1 matching over 9 bases. The V segment lost 6 bases and the J segment 1 base; nucleotides outside the gene matches: 4. Germline CDR1 reads DFQATT; CDR2 reads SNEGSKA (reference sequence). The length of the CDR3 is 14 residues. CDR3 amino acids: CSAPTGGSNQPQHF. In DNA, the CDR3 is TGCAGTGCCCCGACAGGGGGGAGCAATCAGCCCCAGCATTTT.

The chain uses TRBV7-2 and TRBJ2-1; 12 bases match TRBD1. The V gene's germline CDR1 is SGHTA and CDR2 FQGNSA. The CDR3 is made up of 16 amino acids. With V trimmed by 4 bases and J by 10 bases, 11 bases remained unmatched. The CDR3 region has the DNA TGTGCCAGCAGCTCTAAATCCCTAGGGACAGGGGGCGAGCAGTTCTTC. It translates to CASSSKSLGTGGEQFF.

The chain uses TRBV7-8 and TRBJ2-2; D remains unclear. CDR3 length: 16 amino acids. Germline V CDR1 and CDR2: SGHVS, FQNEAQ. Trimming pared 2 bases from V and 0 bases from J, leaving 10 bases between. The CDR3 protein is CASSLSQFANTGELFF. DNA for the CDR3: TGTGCCAGCAGCTTATCCCAGTTCGCGAACACCGGGGAGCTGTTTTTT.